The 8 T cell receptor beta chains below come from one sample, sequenced in a study of OX40 agonist ivuxolimab in advanced cancers. Assay used: immunoSEQ multiplex PCR; TCRdb lists only in-frame clones, some missing. The sample yields 70,000 to 75,000 clones, approximately 86% seen once. This material consisted of CD4+ or CD8+ T cells sorted from blood, taken in a trial of the OX40 agonist ivuxolimab. All receptors derive from an adult with an advanced solid tumor such as melanoma, head and neck, liver or kidney cancer.

The gene calls are TRBV28 and TRBJ2-1; the match to TRBD2 covers 14 bases. V lost 8 bases and J lost 9; bases outside the gene matches: 12. The CDR3 spans 16 residues. Germline CDR1 reads MDHEN; CDR2 reads SYDVKM. CDR3 nucleotides: TGTGCCAGCGGAGGACTGGGACTAGCGGGAGTTCGTGAGCAGTTCTTC. Protein sequence: CASGGLGLAGVREQFF.

The V and J genes are TRBV19 and TRBJ2-5; either TRBD1 or TRBD2 may supply D (5 bases each). CDR1 and CDR2 from the germline V gene are LNHDA and SQIVND (reference sequence). The CDR3 sequence is 15 residues long. Deletions cut 2 bases from V and 6 bases from J, with 16 bases between. CDR3 sequence: CASSISGGTRKTQYF. The CDR3 DNA is TGTGCCAGTAGTATAAGTGGGGGTACTAGAAAGACCCAGTACTTC.

This chain joins TRBV9 and TRBJ2-5, with D tentatively TRBD2 (5 bases). V was cut by 0 bases and J by 0 bases, with 6 bases left in between. CDR3 length: 14 amino acids. Germline values: CDR1 SGDLS, CDR2 YYNGEE. CDR3 sequence: CASSVDGNQETQYF. The CDR3, as DNA: TGTGCCAGCAGCGTAGACGGGAACCAAGAGACCCAGTACTTC.

V and J are TRBV15 and TRBJ1-1; 7 bases match TRBD1. The V gene end was trimmed by 0 bases and the J gene end by 0 bases; junction bases not matched to a gene: 10. The CDR3 runs 18 residues. CDR1 and CDR2 from the germline V gene are LNHNV and YYDKDF (reference sequence). This CDR3 reads CATSREGTALTMNTEAFF. The CDR3 DNA sequence: TGTGCCACCAGCAGAGAAGGGACAGCTTTAACCATGAACACTGAAGCTTTCTTT.

The J gene is TRBJ1-3, the V gene TRBV9, with D uncertain. This CDR3 contains 17 residues. V was shortened by 4 bases and J by 0 bases, with 17 bases between the two germline ends. Germline V CDR1 and CDR2: SGDLS, YYNGEE. CDR3: CASSPGPSYTSGNTIYF. DNA of the CDR3: TGTGCCAGCAGCCCCGGACCCTCTTATACCTCTGGAAACACCATATATTTT.

The rearrangement joins TRBV4-1 to TRBJ2-1; D is unresolved. The CDR3 spans 16 residues. Germline V gene data show CDR1 as MGHRA and CDR2 as YSYEKL. V lost 1 base and J lost 3, with 13 bases in between. The CDR3 coding sequence is TGCGCCAGCAGCCAAGGGTCCCTCTCCAGCTACAATGAGCAGTTCTTC. As protein: CASSQGSLSSYNEQFF.

The chain uses TRBV2 and TRBJ2-7, with D possibly matching TRBD1 (5 bases). The CDR3 has 13 residues. Germline V CDR1 and CDR2: SNHLY, FYNNEI. Trimming took 8 bases from V and 1 from J, leaving 12 bases between them. Here the CDR3 reads CASFPQGSYEQYV. The CDR3 region has the DNA TGTGCCAGCTTTCCCCAGGGTTCCTACGAGCAGTACGTC.

The chain recombines TRBV5-1 with TRBJ2-5; D ambiguous. The CDR3 totals 16 residues. In germline, CDR1 is SGHRS, CDR2 YFSETQ. V dropped 4 bases and J dropped 1 base, with 17 bases sitting between them. CDR3 in DNA: TGCGCCAGCAGCCGGGTAAACGGGCCGTCCCAAGAGACCCAGTACTTC. Residues: CASSRVNGPSQETQYF.